Included here is one TCR beta chain sequence, with context. At one end the junction does not follow the germline gene, possibly because of a read error. TCRdb's copy holds only in-frame clones and misses some; the assay was immunoSEQ multiplex PCR. The data contain millions of clones, approximately 90% of them seen just once; the ten biggest clones take up more than 0.12%. This entry is derived from a study of shared clonotypes between healthy human individuals. Looked up from germline, CDR1 is SGHTA and CDR2 is FQGNSA. CDR3 length: 17 residues. Donors, without exception, were Caucasian adults residing in Nashville, Tennessee.

The sequenced material came from naive CD4+ T cells sorted from blood. Subset indicated: CD45RA+ positively selected. V gene TRBV7-2 combines with J gene TRBJ1-3; 8 bases fit TRBD1. This TCR derives from a man aged 18 to 29 in good health. The DNA for the CDR3 is TGTGCCAGCAGCGTAGCCCAGGGGGCAGGAACTGGAAACACCATATATTTT. As protein: CASSVAQGAGTGNTIYF. Supplemented by reference TRBV7-2 and TRBJ1-3, the full variable domain reads GAGVSQSPSNKVTEKGKDVELRCDPISGHTALYWYRQSLGQGLEFLIYFQGNSAPDKSGLPSDRFSAERTGGSVSTLTIQRTQQEDSAVYLCASSVAQGAGTGNTIYFGEGSWLTVV.